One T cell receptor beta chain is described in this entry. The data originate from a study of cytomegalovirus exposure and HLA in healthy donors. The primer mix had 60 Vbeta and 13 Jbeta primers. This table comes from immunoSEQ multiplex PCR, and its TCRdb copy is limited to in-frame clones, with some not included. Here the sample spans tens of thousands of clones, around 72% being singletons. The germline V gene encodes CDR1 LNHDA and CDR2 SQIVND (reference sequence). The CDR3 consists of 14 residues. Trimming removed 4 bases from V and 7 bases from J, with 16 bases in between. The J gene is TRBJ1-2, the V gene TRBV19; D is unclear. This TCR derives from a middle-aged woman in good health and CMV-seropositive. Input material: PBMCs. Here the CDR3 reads CASSTAPRGFGYTF. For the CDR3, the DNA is TGTGCCAGTAGTACCGCCCCCCGAGGGTTTGGCTACACCTTC.